Sequencing of this TCR beta chain was carried out in a study of blood T cells in healthy people across ages. V was shortened by 4 bases and J by 8 bases, with 12 bases between the two germline ends. The germline V gene has CDR1 SQVTM and CDR2 ANQGSEA. This CDR3 comprises 12 residues. A J-beta primer mix and a sample-barcoded 5' primer were used in a second PCR of about 7 to 12 cycles. One entry per CDR3 protein results from TCRdb running MiXCR on the 5' RACE reads. The sample contains approximately 400,000 distinct CDR3 sequences, approximately 52% of which appear only once. This TCR was sampled from a man in his fifties or sixties in good health. The gene calls are TRBV29-1 and TRBJ2-1; D could derive from TRBD1 or TRBD2 (5 bases each). The sequencing input was blood. CDR3: CSVVKGRDEQFF. The CDR3 nucleotides read TGCAGCGTTGTAAAGGGGCGGGATGAGCAGTTCTTC.